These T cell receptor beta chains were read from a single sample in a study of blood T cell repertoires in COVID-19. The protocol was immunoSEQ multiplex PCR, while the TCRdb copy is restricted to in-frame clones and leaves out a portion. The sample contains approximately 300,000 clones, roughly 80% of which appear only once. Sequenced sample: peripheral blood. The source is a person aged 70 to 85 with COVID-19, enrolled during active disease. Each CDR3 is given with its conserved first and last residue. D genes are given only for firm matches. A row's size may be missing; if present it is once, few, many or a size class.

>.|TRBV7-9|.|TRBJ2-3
TGTGCCAGCAGCTCGGGGGTAACGAACACAGATACGCAGTATTTT
CASSSGVTNTDTQYF
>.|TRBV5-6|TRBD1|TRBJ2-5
TGTGCCAGCAGCTCGACAGGGGACCAAGAGACCCAGTACTTC
CASSSTGDQETQYF
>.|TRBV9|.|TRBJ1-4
TGTGCCAGCAGCGTAGCCGAGGGTATAGGGGAAAAACTGTTTTTT
CASSVAEGIGEKLFF
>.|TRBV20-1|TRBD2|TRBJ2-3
TGCAGTGCTAGTTTACTAGCGGGGAGCACAGATACGCAGTATTTT
CSASLLAGSTDTQYF
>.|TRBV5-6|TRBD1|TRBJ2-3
TGTGCCAGCAGCTCTGGACGACAGGGGAGAATTGATACGCAGTATTTT
CASSSGRQGRIDTQYF
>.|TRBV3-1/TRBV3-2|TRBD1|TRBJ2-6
TGTGCCAGCAGCCCCAGGACAGGGGGCTCTGGGGCCAACGTCCTGACTTTC
CASSPRTGGSGANVLTF
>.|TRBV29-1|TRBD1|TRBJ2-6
TGCAGCCCCGATCGGGACAGACAAGTTAGCCCTGGGGCCAACGTCCTGACTTTC
CSPDRDRQVSPGANVLTF
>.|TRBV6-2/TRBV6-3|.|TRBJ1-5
TGTGCCAGCAGTCGCCGGACAGCGACCAATCAGCCCCAGCATTTT
CASSRRTATNQPQHF
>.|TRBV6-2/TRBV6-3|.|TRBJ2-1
TGTGCCAGCAGTAGAGGGGGGGGCCCCTACAATGAGCAGTTCTTC
CASSRGGGPYNEQFF
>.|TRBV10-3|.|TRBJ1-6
TGTGCCATCAGTGTAGGAAGTGGGCAGAATTCACCCCTCCACTTT
CAISVGSGQNSPLHF
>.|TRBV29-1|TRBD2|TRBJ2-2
TGCAGCGTAATGGGACTAGCCACCTCTCAGAACACCGGGGAGCTGTTTTTT
CSVMGLATSQNTGELFF
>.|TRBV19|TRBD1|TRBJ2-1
TGTGCCAGTAGTATAGTCAGGGGGAATGAGCAGTTCTTC
CASSIVRGNEQFF
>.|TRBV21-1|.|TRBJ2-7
TGTGCCAGCAGCCCCCCAGGGACTAGCGGGGGGGCGGGTGAGCAGTACTTC
CASSPPGTSGGAGEQYF
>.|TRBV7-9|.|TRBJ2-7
TGTGCCAGCAGCCATCTACCTTACGAGCAGTACTTC
CASSHLPYEQYF
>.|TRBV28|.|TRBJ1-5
TGTGCCAGCAGCCCCGGATGGGGGCATCAGCCCCAGCATTTT
CASSPGWGHQPQHF
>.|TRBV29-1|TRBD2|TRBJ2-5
TGCAGCGCTTCACTAGCGGTCGGGGAGACCCAGTACTTC
CSASLAVGETQYF
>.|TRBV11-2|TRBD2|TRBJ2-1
TGTGCCAGCAGCTTGGGACTAGCCGGGGAGCAGTTCTTC
CASSLGLAGEQFF
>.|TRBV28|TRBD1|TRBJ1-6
TGTGCCAGCAGTTCTAACAGGGGAAGTGGGAGGTCACCCCTCCACTTT
CASSSNRGSGRSPLHF
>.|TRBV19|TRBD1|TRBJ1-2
TGTGCCAGTAGTATAGGAGGGACAGGGCAACGGGGCTACACCTTC
CASSIGGTGQRGYTF
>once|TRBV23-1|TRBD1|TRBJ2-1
TGCGCCAGCAGTCAATCGGTCGTCTCGGACAGGCCCTACAATGAGCAGTTCTTC
CASSQSVVSDRPYNEQFF
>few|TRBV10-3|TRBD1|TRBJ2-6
TGTGCCATCAGTGAGTCGACAGGGGCAGGGTCTGGGGCCAACGTCCTGACTTTC
CAISESTGAGSGANVLTF
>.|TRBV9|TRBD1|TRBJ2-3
TGTGCCAGCAGCCCTCCGGGACAGGGGAGGGATACGCAGTATTTT
CASSPPGQGRDTQYF
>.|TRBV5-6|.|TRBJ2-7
TGTGCCAGCAGCTTGGTGGTAGGGGACTACGAGCAGTACTTC
CASSLVVGDYEQYF
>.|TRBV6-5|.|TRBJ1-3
TGTGCCAGCAGATCGGGCAGCGGATCTGGAAACACCATATATTTT
CASRSGSGSGNTIYF
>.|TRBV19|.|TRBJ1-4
TGTGCCAGTAGTAGTAGACACCGTAATGAAAAACTGTTTTTT
CASSSRHRNEKLFF
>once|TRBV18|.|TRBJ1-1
TGTGCCAGCTCGGTTGCGGGGAACACTGAAGCTTTCTTT
CASSVAGNTEAFF
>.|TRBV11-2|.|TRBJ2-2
TGTGCCAGCAGCAACAGGGTAGGGGAGAGCACCGGGGAGCTGTTTTTT
CASSNRVGESTGELFF
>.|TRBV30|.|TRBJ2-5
TGTGCCTGGAGTAACTGGCAAGAGACCCAGTACTTC
CAWSNWQETQYF
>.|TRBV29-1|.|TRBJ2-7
TGCAGCGTCCTCCAATCCGGGGGATCCCACGAGCAGTACTTC
CSVLQSGGSHEQYF
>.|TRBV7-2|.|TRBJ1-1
TGTGCCAGCAGCTCCCGCAGGGGCGGTATGGGAGCTTTCTTT
CASSSRRGGMGAFF
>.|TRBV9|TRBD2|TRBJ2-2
TGTGCCAGCAGCGTAGGGGGAGCGGGAGGGCCCGGTTCCGGGGAGCTGTTTTTT
CASSVGGAGGPGSGELFF
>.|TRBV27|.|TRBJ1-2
TGTGCCAGCAGTCCAACAGGGAGCAAGAATGGCTACACCTTC
CASSPTGSKNGYTF
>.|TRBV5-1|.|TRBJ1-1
TGCGCCAGCAGCGCCGGACCGGGGGGCACTGAAGCTTTCTTT
CASSAGPGGTEAFF
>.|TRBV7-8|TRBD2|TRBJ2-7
TGTGCCAGCAGCACCGGAGGGACTAGAGGCTTAGGAGAGCAGTACTTC
CASSTGGTRGLGEQYF
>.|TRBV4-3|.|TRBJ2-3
TGCGCCAGCAGCCAAAGGGCAGGGTCTGGAGATACGCAGTATTTT
CASSQRAGSGDTQYF
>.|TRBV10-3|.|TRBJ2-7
TGTGCCATCAGTGACAACTCCTACGAGCAGTACTTC
CAISDNSYEQYF
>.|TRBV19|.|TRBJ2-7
TGTGCCAGTAGTAGAACAGGGTCCTACGAGCAGTACTTC
CASSRTGSYEQYF
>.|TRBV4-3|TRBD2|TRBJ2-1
TGCGCCAGCAGCCTAAACAGCGGGGACCCCAATGAGCAGTTCTTC
CASSLNSGDPNEQFF
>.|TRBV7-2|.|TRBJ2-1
TGTGCCAGCAGCTTAGCGGCGGGGGCTAATGAGCAGTTCTTC
CASSLAAGANEQFF
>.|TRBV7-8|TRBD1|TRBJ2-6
TGTGCCAGCCGAACAGGGGGAAGAACTGGGGCCAACGTCCTGACTTTC
CASRTGGRTGANVLTF
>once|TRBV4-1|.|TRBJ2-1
TGCGCCAGCAGCCAAGGACCTACTAGTTCCGCCTACAATGAGCAGTTCTTC
CASSQGPTSSAYNEQFF
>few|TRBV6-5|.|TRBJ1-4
TGTGCCAGCAGGCCCCACGGGTCCCTTAATGAAAAACTGTTTTTT
CASRPHGSLNEKLFF
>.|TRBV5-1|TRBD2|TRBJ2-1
TGCGCCAGCAGCTTGGCCGGGACTAGCGGGAACAATGAGCAGTTCTTC
CASSLAGTSGNNEQFF
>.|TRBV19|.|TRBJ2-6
TGTGCCAGCCTACAGCACTCTGGGGCCAACGTCCTGACTTTC
CASLQHSGANVLTF